This TCR beta chain was sequenced for a study of beta chain features in type 1 diabetes. Study-wide results and caveats: TCRB CDR3s from Type 1 diabetes patients were moderately but significantly shorter in all four CD4+ subsets.

About this clone itself: Its antigen is currently unknown.

The sequenced template was cDNA made from the entire isolated RNA. Measured with immunoSEQ multiplex PCR; TCRdb has only the in-frame clones, and not every one. The table lists around 710,000 clones, approximately 13% of them singletons. CDR3 size: 12 residues. Germline V gene lookup returns CDR1 SGDLS and CDR2 YYNGEE. The V end was cut by 0 bases, the J end by 11 bases, with 6 bases between. The TCR originated in a man younger than 45 with type 1 diabetes. What was sequenced was naive CD4+ T cells from blood. The J gene is TRBJ1-6, the V gene TRBV9, with D perhaps matching TRBD1 (5 bases). The CDR3, as DNA: TGTGCCAGCAGCGTAGTGGGGGCACCCCTCCACTTT. Protein product: CASSVVGAPLHF.